The rows below give T cell receptor beta chains drawn from one sample of a study of beta chain features in type 1 diabetes. The table came from immunoSEQ multiplex PCR; TCRdb's copy has only in-frame clones and leaves some out. Here the sample spans around 430,000 clones, roughly 31% being singletons. Sequencing input: naive CD4+ T cells from blood. Every receptor here comes from a young man in good health. CDR3s include the opening cysteine and the closing phenylalanine or tryptophan. Fields, in order: CDR3 protein, CDR3 DNA, V gene, J gene, D gene, CDR3 length, clone size. A D gene is named only where the DNA matches it firmly. Not all rows give a size; the values are once, few, many and, for expanded clones, a class.

CDR3 protein: CASEGYGTEAFF
CDR3 DNA: TGTGCCAGTGAGGGCTACGGCACTGAAGCTTTCTTT
V gene: TRBV19
J gene: TRBJ1-1
D gene: -
CDR3 length: 12
clone size: -

CDR3 protein: CASRRGHSTGELFF
CDR3 DNA: TGCGCCAGCAGAAGGGGACACTCCACCGGGGAGCTGTTTTTT
V gene: TRBV4-3
J gene: TRBJ2-2
D gene: -
CDR3 length: 14
clone size: few

CDR3 protein: CAWRGLADLYEQYF
CDR3 DNA: TGTGCCTGGAGGGGACTAGCGGATCTCTACGAGCAGTACTTC
V gene: TRBV30
J gene: TRBJ2-7
D gene: TRBD2
CDR3 length: 14
clone size: -

CDR3 protein: CASSQGPSSYEQYF
CDR3 DNA: TGTGCCAGCAGCCAAGGTCCTAGCTCCTACGAGCAGTACTTC
V gene: TRBV4-2
J gene: TRBJ2-7
D gene: -
CDR3 length: 14
clone size: -

CDR3 protein: CASSRGGTNQPQHF
CDR3 DNA: TGTGCCAGCAGTCGGGGAGGGACCAATCAGCCCCAGCATTTT
V gene: TRBV7-9
J gene: TRBJ1-5
D gene: -
CDR3 length: 14
clone size: -

CDR3 protein: CASSSQPGLDEQFF
CDR3 DNA: TGCGCCAGCAGCTCCCAACCCGGACTGGATGAGCAGTTCTTC
V gene: TRBV5-1
J gene: TRBJ2-1
D gene: -
CDR3 length: 14
clone size: -

CDR3 protein: CASSFPNEKLFF
CDR3 DNA: TGTGCCAGCAGCTTCCCAAATGAAAAACTGTTTTTT
V gene: TRBV5-4
J gene: TRBJ1-4
D gene: -
CDR3 length: 12
clone size: few

CDR3 protein: CASSRSGRGADTQYF
CDR3 DNA: TGTGCCAGCAGCCGTAGCGGGAGAGGCGCAGATACGCAGTATTTT
V gene: TRBV28
J gene: TRBJ2-3
D gene: TRBD2
CDR3 length: 15
clone size: -

CDR3 protein: CASSLDGSPLHF
CDR3 DNA: TGTGCCAGCAGCTTAGATGGTTCACCCCTCCACTTT
V gene: TRBV7-9
J gene: TRBJ1-6
D gene: -
CDR3 length: 12
clone size: -

CDR3 protein: CASSLDSGTETQYF
CDR3 DNA: TGTGCCAGCAGCTTGGATAGCGGGACGGAGACCCAGTACTTC
V gene: TRBV7-2
J gene: TRBJ2-5
D gene: TRBD2
CDR3 length: 14
clone size: -

CDR3 protein: CAWNLAAITDTQYF
CDR3 DNA: TGTGCCTGGAACCTAGCGGCGATCACAGATACGCAGTATTTT
V gene: TRBV30
J gene: TRBJ2-3
D gene: TRBD2
CDR3 length: 14
clone size: few

CDR3 protein: CASSVGQGAGQPQHF
CDR3 DNA: TGCGCCAGCAGCGTGGGACAGGGGGCCGGTCAGCCCCAGCATTTT
V gene: TRBV5-1
J gene: TRBJ1-5
D gene: TRBD1
CDR3 length: 15
clone size: few

CDR3 protein: CASRVSGDYGYTF
CDR3 DNA: TGTGCCAGCAGGGTCTCCGGGGATTATGGCTACACCTTC
V gene: TRBV28
J gene: TRBJ1-2
D gene: -
CDR3 length: 13
clone size: -

CDR3 protein: CAWSETGRGYEQYF
CDR3 DNA: TGTGCCTGGAGTGAGACGGGCAGGGGGTACGAGCAGTACTTC
V gene: TRBV30
J gene: TRBJ2-7
D gene: TRBD1
CDR3 length: 14
clone size: few

CDR3 protein: CASSPPYGRYEQYF
CDR3 DNA: TGTGCCAGCTCACCACCGTACGGAAGGTACGAGCAGTACTTC
V gene: TRBV18
J gene: TRBJ2-7
D gene: -
CDR3 length: 14
clone size: -

CDR3 protein: CASSLGSTDTQYF
CDR3 DNA: TGCGCCAGCAGCTTGGGCAGCACAGATACGCAGTATTTT
V gene: TRBV5-1
J gene: TRBJ2-3
D gene: -
CDR3 length: 13
clone size: -

CDR3 protein: CASSEGRHNEQFF
CDR3 DNA: TGTGCCAGCAGCGAGGGCCGACACAATGAGCAGTTCTTC
V gene: TRBV7-2
J gene: TRBJ2-1
D gene: -
CDR3 length: 13
clone size: few

CDR3 protein: CASSQDHGPQETQYF
CDR3 DNA: TGTGCCAGCAGCCAAGACCATGGGCCCCAAGAGACCCAGTACTTC
V gene: TRBV4-2
J gene: TRBJ2-5
D gene: -
CDR3 length: 15
clone size: -

CDR3 protein: CSVVEGSVTEAFF
CDR3 DNA: TGCAGCGTTGTCGAGGGGTCGGTCACTGAAGCTTTCTTT
V gene: TRBV29-1
J gene: TRBJ1-1
D gene: -
CDR3 length: 13
clone size: -

CDR3 protein: CAWDHQGPRNQPQHF
CDR3 DNA: TGTGCCTGGGATCACCAGGGGCCCAGGAATCAGCCCCAGCATTTT
V gene: TRBV30
J gene: TRBJ1-5
D gene: -
CDR3 length: 15
clone size: -

CDR3 protein: CAWGLAGGNNEQFF
CDR3 DNA: TGTGCCTGGGGGCTAGCGGGAGGGAACAATGAGCAGTTCTTC
V gene: TRBV30
J gene: TRBJ2-1
D gene: TRBD2
CDR3 length: 14
clone size: -

CDR3 protein: CASSLAWGKETQYF
CDR3 DNA: TGTGCCAGCAGCTTGGCTTGGGGAAAAGAGACCCAGTACTTC
V gene: TRBV5-4
J gene: TRBJ2-5
D gene: -
CDR3 length: 14
clone size: few

CDR3 protein: CAWSVRLRETQYF
CDR3 DNA: TGTGCCTGGAGTGTCCGCCTGAGGGAGACCCAGTACTTC
V gene: TRBV30
J gene: TRBJ2-5
D gene: -
CDR3 length: 13
clone size: -

CDR3 protein: CASTVDRGETQYF
CDR3 DNA: TGTGCCAGCACCGTCGACAGGGGAGAGACCCAGTACTTC
V gene: TRBV2
J gene: TRBJ2-5
D gene: TRBD1
CDR3 length: 13
clone size: -

CDR3 protein: CASSLAPIDRVKYEQYF
CDR3 DNA: TGTGCCAGCAGCTTAGCCCCAATTGACAGGGTGAAATACGAGCAGTACTTC
V gene: TRBV7-9
J gene: TRBJ2-7
D gene: TRBD1
CDR3 length: 17
clone size: -

CDR3 protein: CSVGKGQGAFETQYF
CDR3 DNA: TGCAGCGTCGGTAAGGGACAGGGGGCTTTCGAGACCCAGTACTTC
V gene: TRBV29-1
J gene: TRBJ2-5
D gene: TRBD1
CDR3 length: 15
clone size: -

CDR3 protein: CASSMSDTQYF
CDR3 DNA: TGTGCCAGTTCCATGTCAGATACGCAGTATTTT
V gene: TRBV7-9
J gene: TRBJ2-3
D gene: -
CDR3 length: 11
clone size: few

CDR3 protein: CAWSPGSDTQYF
CDR3 DNA: TGTGCCTGGAGTCCCGGGTCAGATACGCAGTATTTT
V gene: TRBV30
J gene: TRBJ2-3
D gene: -
CDR3 length: 12
clone size: few

CDR3 protein: CASSPYPGTGRSQYF
CDR3 DNA: TGTGCCAGCAGCCCCTATCCCGGGACAGGGAGAAGCCAGTACTTC
V gene: TRBV14
J gene: TRBJ2-7
D gene: TRBD1
CDR3 length: 15
clone size: few

CDR3 protein: CASSSGQGFLDEQFF
CDR3 DNA: TGCGCCAGCAGCTCCGGACAGGGGTTTCTCGATGAGCAGTTCTTC
V gene: TRBV5-1
J gene: TRBJ2-1
D gene: TRBD1
CDR3 length: 15
clone size: -

CDR3 protein: CASSLGLAGFTDTQYF
CDR3 DNA: TGTGCCAGCAGCCTGGGACTAGCGGGATTCACAGATACGCAGTATTTT
V gene: TRBV7-3
J gene: TRBJ2-3
D gene: TRBD2
CDR3 length: 16
clone size: -

CDR3 protein: CAWSVGGTGANVLTF
CDR3 DNA: TGTGCCTGGAGTGTTGGGGGTACTGGGGCCAACGTCCTGACTTTC
V gene: TRBV30
J gene: TRBJ2-6
D gene: -
CDR3 length: 15
clone size: few

CDR3 protein: CASSPRATDYGYTF
CDR3 DNA: TGTGCCAGCAGCCCAAGGGCCACCGACTATGGCTACACCTTC
V gene: TRBV7-8
J gene: TRBJ1-2
D gene: -
CDR3 length: 14
clone size: -

CDR3 protein: CASSFTGANTEAFF
CDR3 DNA: TGCGCCAGCAGCTTTACAGGGGCGAACACTGAAGCTTTCTTT
V gene: TRBV5-1
J gene: TRBJ1-1
D gene: TRBD1
CDR3 length: 14
clone size: few

CDR3 protein: CAWSPGNSGNTIYF
CDR3 DNA: TGTGCCTGGAGTCCGGGAAACTCTGGAAACACCATATATTTT
V gene: TRBV30
J gene: TRBJ1-3
D gene: -
CDR3 length: 14
clone size: -

CDR3 protein: CASSVDDNYNEQFF
CDR3 DNA: TGTGCCAGCAGCGTAGATGACAACTACAATGAGCAGTTCTTC
V gene: TRBV9
J gene: TRBJ2-1
D gene: -
CDR3 length: 14
clone size: few

CDR3 protein: CASSLERTASQYF
CDR3 DNA: TGTGCCAGCAGCTTAGAAAGGACAGCTTCCCAGTACTTC
V gene: TRBV7-9
J gene: TRBJ2-7
D gene: -
CDR3 length: 13
clone size: -

CDR3 protein: CASSSGPQETQYF
CDR3 DNA: TGTGCCAGCAGCTCGGGACCCCAAGAGACCCAGTACTTC
V gene: TRBV9
J gene: TRBJ2-5
D gene: -
CDR3 length: 13
clone size: few

CDR3 protein: CASSLYGGGLDTQYF
CDR3 DNA: TGTGCCAGCAGCTTATACGGGGGCGGTTTAGATACGCAGTATTTT
V gene: TRBV11-2
J gene: TRBJ2-3
D gene: -
CDR3 length: 15
clone size: -

CDR3 protein: CAWSAGTDTQYF
CDR3 DNA: TGTGCCTGGAGTGCGGGGACAGATACGCAGTATTTT
V gene: TRBV30
J gene: TRBJ2-3
D gene: -
CDR3 length: 12
clone size: -

CDR3 protein: CASSSRLAVLTDTQYF
CDR3 DNA: TGTGCCAGCAGCAGTAGACTAGCGGTCCTTACAGATACGCAGTATTTT
V gene: TRBV11-2
J gene: TRBJ2-3
D gene: TRBD2
CDR3 length: 16
clone size: -